This T cell receptor beta chain was captured in a study of PD-1 blockade in classical Hodgkin lymphoma. On this clone itself: Its antigen is not known.

Trimming removed 5 bases from V and 5 bases from J; junction bases left unmatched: 3. Germline CDR1 is LGHNT and CDR2 is FRNRAP. The CDR3 loop spans 14 amino acids. Assay used: immunoSEQ multiplex PCR; TCRdb lists only in-frame clones, some missing. In the table there are approximately 50,000 clones, just under 75% of which are singletons. Every one of the patients relapsed after autologous stem cell transplantation (brentuximab vedotin exposure was variable). Study-wide results and caveats: There was a significant rise in CD4+ TCR diversity by C4D1, with no such rise for CD8+. Whoever responded completely had baseline diversity much like that seen in newly diagnosed patients. When nivolumab was started under 1 year after ASCT, patients were excluded.

The starting material was peripheral blood mononuclear cells (PBMCs), obtained before the second cycle of nivolumab. The J gene is TRBJ2-2, the V gene TRBV12-5; 9 bases map to TRBD1. This TCR was recovered from a human donor with classical Hodgkin lymphoma. The CDR3 is CASGTQGATGELFF. The CDR3 nucleotides read TGTGCTAGTGGTACACAGGGGGCGACCGGGGAGCTGTTTTTT.